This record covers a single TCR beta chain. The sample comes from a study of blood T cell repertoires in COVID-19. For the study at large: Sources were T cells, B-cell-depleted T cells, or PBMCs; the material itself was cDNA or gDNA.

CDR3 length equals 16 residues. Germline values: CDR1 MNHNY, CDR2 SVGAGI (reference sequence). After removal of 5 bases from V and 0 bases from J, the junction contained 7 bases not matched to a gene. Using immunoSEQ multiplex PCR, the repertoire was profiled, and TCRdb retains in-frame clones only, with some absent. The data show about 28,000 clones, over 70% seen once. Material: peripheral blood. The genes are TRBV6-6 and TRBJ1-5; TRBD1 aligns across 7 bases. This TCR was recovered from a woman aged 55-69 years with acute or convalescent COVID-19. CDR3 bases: TGTGCCAGCAGTAGAATGGGACAGAATAGCAATCAGCCCCAGCATTTT. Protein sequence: CASSRMGQNSNQPQHF.